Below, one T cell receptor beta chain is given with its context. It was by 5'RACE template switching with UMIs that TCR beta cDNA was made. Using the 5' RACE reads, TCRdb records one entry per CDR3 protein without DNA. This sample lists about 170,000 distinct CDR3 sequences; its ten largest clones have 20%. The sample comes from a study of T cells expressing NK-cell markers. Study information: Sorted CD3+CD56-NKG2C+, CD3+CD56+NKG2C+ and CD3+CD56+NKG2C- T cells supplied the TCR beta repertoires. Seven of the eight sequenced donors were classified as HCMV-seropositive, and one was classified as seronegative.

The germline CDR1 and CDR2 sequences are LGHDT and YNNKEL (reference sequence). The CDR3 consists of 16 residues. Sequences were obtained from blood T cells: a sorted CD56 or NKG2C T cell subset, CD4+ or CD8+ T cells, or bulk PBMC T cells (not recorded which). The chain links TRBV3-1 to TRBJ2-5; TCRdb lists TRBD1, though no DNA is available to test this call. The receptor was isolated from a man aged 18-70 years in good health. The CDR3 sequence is CASSQPPGSWEETQYF.